What follows are 5 T cell receptor beta chains derived from one specimen sequenced in a study of T-cell memory formation after mild COVID-19. One entry per CDR3 protein, called by TCRdb with MiXCR from the 5' RACE reads. Among fewer than 150,000 distinct CDR3 sequences listed, approximately 22% were seen once. The sequenced material came from PBMCs or a T cell subset sorted from them (not recorded which). These receptors originate from a man aged 18 to 29 who had mild COVID-19 (a few samples of this study predate the infection). Cell type and time point are not known.

CDR3 coding DNA: TGTGCCAGCAGTTTAACCTACAATGAGCAGTTCTTC. Residues: CASSLTYNEQFF. The chain carries TRBV27 and TRBJ2-1; D is uncertain. The CDR3 spans 12 residues. The V end was cut by 2 bases, the J end by 2 bases, with 1 base between. Germline CDR1 MNHEY, CDR2 SMNVEV (reference sequence).

The chain employs TRBV11-2 and TRBJ2-7; D is unclear. The CDR3 has 14 amino acids. Trimming stripped 0 bases from V and 5 bases from J, with 11 bases between. From germline, CDR1 is SGHAT and CDR2 FQNNGV. The CDR3 region is CASSLEGNMHEQYF. The CDR3 DNA reads as TGTGCCAGCAGCTTAGAGGGCAACATGCACGAGCAGTACTTC. Supplemented by reference TRBV11-2 and TRBJ2-7, the full variable domain reads EAGVAQSPRYKIIEKRQSVAFWCNPISGHATLYWYQQILGQGPKLLIQFQNNGVVDDSQLPKDRFSAERLKGVDSTLKIQPAKLEDSAVYLCASSLEGNMHEQYFGPGTRLTVT.

Only a few counts were recorded for this clonotype. V usage is TRBV9 and J usage is TRBJ1-6; the D is unclear. V shed 0 bases and J shed 9 bases, with 13 bases lying between them. This CDR3 region has 15 residues. CDR1 and CDR2 (germline): SGDLS, YYNGEE. The CDR3: CASSVGASEGSPLHF. The CDR3 DNA reads as TGTGCCAGCAGCGTAGGTGCCTCCGAGGGTTCACCCCTCCACTTT.

This clonotype was recorded a few times. This CDR3 is CASSRGLSTDTQYF. In nucleotides, the CDR3 is TGTGCCAGCTCGCGCGGGCTCAGCACAGATACGCAGTATTTT. V is TRBV28 and J is TRBJ2-3; D may be TRBD2 (5 bases). V gave up 8 bases and J gave up 0 bases, with 12 bases separating them. Germline CDR1 is MDHEN and CDR2 is SYDVKM. The length of the CDR3 is 14 residues.

This clonotype was seen only a few times. V is TRBV7-9 and J is TRBJ2-5; 9 bases fit TRBD2. CDR1 and CDR2 from the germline V gene are SEHNR and FQNEAQ (reference sequence). The CDR3 is 19 residues long. Trimming at V came to 5 bases and at J to 1 base, leaving 17 bases not matched to a gene. CDR3 DNA: TGTGCCAGCAGCGTCCCGCGGTGGGTTAGCGGGGGAATCCAAGAGACCCAGTACTTC. Protein product: CASSVPRWVSGGIQETQYF.